This TCR beta chain was recorded in a study of immune heterogeneity within non-small cell lung tumors. Study results and limitations: Individual patients showed largely nonoverlapping sets of high-frequency T-cell receptor beta clonotypes.

The germline CDR1 and CDR2 sequences are DFQATT and SNEGSKA (reference sequence). This CDR3 contains 11 residues. Trimming took 2 bases from V and 5 from J, leaving 7 bases between them. This clonotype showed up many times. What it binds is not known. The TCR beta CDR3 region was amplified by multiplex PCR employing 32 V and 13 J primers. Each CDR3 protein gets one entry after TCRdb re-called the multiplex PCR reads with MiXCR. The table has 20,000 to 25,000 distinct CDR3 sequences, under 30% seen once. Template input, which was bulk tumor genomic DNA, totaled 600 ng per sample. Taken during surgery, several biopsies per primary tumor were spaced as far apart as possible within the tumor mass. Enrolled patients presented with newly diagnosed, previously untreated non-small cell lung cancer and underwent curative surgery.

Material: lung tumor tissue. The sequence was obtained from a man aged 40-49 years with non-small cell lung cancer. The chain uses TRBV20-1 and TRBJ2-7; D not resolved. The CDR3 DNA reads TGCAGTGCTAGAAGTGACAACGAGCAGTACTTC. Translated, it gives CSARSDNEQYF.